This T cell receptor beta chain is drawn from a study of identical twins. J gave up 3 bases and V 3 bases, and 5 bases lay outside the gene matches. The CDR3 is 14 residues long. The germline gives CDR1 SGHVS, CDR2 FQNEAQ. A single record per CDR3 protein comes from TCRdb applying MiXCR to the 5' RACE reads. The sample records around 960,000 distinct CDR3 sequences, roughly an eighth being singletons. This clonotype has more than one count but fewer than ten. In addition, the sample was reused for a study of yellow fever vaccine responses in identical twins.

Sequencing used PBMCs. J is TRBJ2-7 and V is TRBV7-8; the match to TRBD2 covers 7 bases. The origin of this receptor is a woman between 18 and 29 years old in good health. The CDR3 bases are TGTGCCAGCAGCTTCCCGGGGGGACTCTACGAGCAGTACTTC. Translated, it gives CASSFPGGLYEQYF.